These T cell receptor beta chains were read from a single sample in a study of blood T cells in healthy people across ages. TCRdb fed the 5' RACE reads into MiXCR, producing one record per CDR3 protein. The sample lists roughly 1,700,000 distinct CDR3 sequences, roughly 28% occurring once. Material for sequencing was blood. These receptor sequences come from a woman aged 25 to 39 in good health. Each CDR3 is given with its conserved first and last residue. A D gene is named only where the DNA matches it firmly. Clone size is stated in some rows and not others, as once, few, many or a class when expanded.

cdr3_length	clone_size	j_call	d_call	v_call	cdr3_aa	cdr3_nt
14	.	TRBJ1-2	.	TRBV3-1	CASSYLRGTYDYTF	TGTGCCAGCAGCTACCTACGGGGGACCTATGACTACACCTTC
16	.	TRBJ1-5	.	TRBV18	CASSPGSRGGNQPQHF	TGTGCCAGCTCACCCGGATCTCGAGGGGGCAATCAGCCCCAGCATTTT
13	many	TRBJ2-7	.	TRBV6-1	CASSERGSYEQYF	TGTGCCAGCAGTGAAAGGGGCTCCTACGAGCAGTACTTC
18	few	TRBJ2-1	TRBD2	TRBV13	CASSLGIWGSGKYNEQFF	TGTGCCAGCAGCTTAGGCATTTGGGGTAGCGGGAAATACAATGAGCAGTTCTTC
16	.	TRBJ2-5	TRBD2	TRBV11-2	CASSSSGGVGEETQYF	TGTGCCAGCAGCTCTAGCGGGGGGGTAGGAGAAGAGACCCAGTACTTC
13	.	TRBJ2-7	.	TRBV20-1	CSARDRRGHEQYF	TGCAGTGCTAGAGATCGTCGCGGCCACGAGCAGTACTTC
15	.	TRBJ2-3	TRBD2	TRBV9	CASSAASGYTDTQYF	TGTGCCAGCAGCGCCGCTAGCGGCTACACAGATACGCAGTATTTT
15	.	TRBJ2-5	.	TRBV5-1	CASSLYNRVQETQYF	TGCGCCAGCAGCTTGTATAACAGGGTTCAAGAGACCCAGTACTTC
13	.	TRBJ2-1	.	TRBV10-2	CASSGTQRDEQFF	TGCGCCAGCAGCGGCACCCAGCGCGATGAGCAGTTCTTC
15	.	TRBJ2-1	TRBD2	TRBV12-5	CASVLSGGPYNEQFF	TGTGCTAGTGTCCTTAGCGGGGGGCCCTACAATGAGCAGTTCTTC
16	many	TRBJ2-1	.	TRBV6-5	CASSTSSTRRSNEQFF	TGTGCCAGCAGCACTAGCTCCACAAGGCGGTCCAATGAGCAGTTCTTC
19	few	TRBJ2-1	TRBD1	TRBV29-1	CSGTYRDRVGISSYNEQFF	TGCAGCGGGACGTACCGGGACAGGGTCGGAATAAGCTCCTACAATGAGCAGTTCTTC
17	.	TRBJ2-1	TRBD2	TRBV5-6	CTSSWPRTSGGPMKQFF	TGTACCAGCAGTTGGCCGAGGACTAGCGGGGGGCCAATGAAGCAGTTCTTC
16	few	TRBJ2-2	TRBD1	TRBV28	CASSPAGTGRTGELFF	TGTGCCAGCAGTCCCGCCGGGACAGGGCGAACCGGGGAGCTGTTTTTT
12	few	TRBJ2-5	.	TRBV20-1	CSATTPPETQYF	TGCAGTGCTACGACACCGCCCGAGACCCAGTACTTC
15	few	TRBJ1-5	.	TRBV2	CASSGEMTENQPQHF	TGTGCCAGCAGTGGAGAAATGACGGAAAATCAGCCCCAGCATTTT
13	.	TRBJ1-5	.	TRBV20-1	CSASPRTERPQHF	TGCAGTGCTAGCCCGAGGACTGAGCGGCCCCAGCATTTT
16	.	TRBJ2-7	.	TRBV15	CATSSLGGASYNGQYF	TGTGCCACCAGCAGTCTCGGCGGGGCCTCCTACAATGGGCAGTACTTC
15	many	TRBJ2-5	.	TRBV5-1	CASSLVVRAGETQYF	TGCGCCAGCAGCTTGGTGGTCCGGGCAGGGGAGACCCAGTACTTC
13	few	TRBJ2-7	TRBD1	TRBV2	CASSRRQGTEQYF	TGTGCCAGCAGCAGACGACAGGGGACCGAGCAGTACTTC
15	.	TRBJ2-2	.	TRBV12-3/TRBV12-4	CASSLRAGNTGELFF	TGTGCCAGCAGTTTAAGGGCAGGGAACACCGGGGAGCTGTTTTTT
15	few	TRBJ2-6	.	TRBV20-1	CSARDGGPGANVLTF	TGCAGTGCTAGAGATGGGGGCCCTGGGGCCAACGTCCTGACTTTC
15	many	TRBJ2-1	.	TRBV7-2	CASRPDRGSYNEQFF	TGTGCCAGCAGGCCAGACAGAGGTAGCTACAATGAGCAGTTCTTC
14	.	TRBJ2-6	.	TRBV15	CATRFSSGANVRTF	TGTGCCACCAGATTCAGCTCTGGGGCCAACGTCCGGACTTTC
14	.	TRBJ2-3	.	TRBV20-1	CSARSPTARDTQYF	TGCAGTGCTAGATCCCCCACGGCAAGGGATACGCAGTATTTT
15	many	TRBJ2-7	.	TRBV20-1	CSARAPGTYTYEQYF	TGCAGTGCTAGAGCGCCCGGGACTTACACCTACGAGCAGTACTTC
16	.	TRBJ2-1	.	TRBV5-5	CASSSAGTPVNDEQFF	TGTGCCAGCAGCTCTGCAGGGACGCCGGTAAACGATGAGCAGTTCTTC
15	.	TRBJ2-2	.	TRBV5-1	CTSSLFTGQPGELFF	TGCACCAGCAGCTTGTTCACAGGGCAACCCGGGGAGCTGTTTTTT
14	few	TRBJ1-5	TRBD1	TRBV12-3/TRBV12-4	CASSSTGGYQPQHF	TGTGCCAGCAGCAGCACAGGGGGCTATCAGCCCCAGCATTTT